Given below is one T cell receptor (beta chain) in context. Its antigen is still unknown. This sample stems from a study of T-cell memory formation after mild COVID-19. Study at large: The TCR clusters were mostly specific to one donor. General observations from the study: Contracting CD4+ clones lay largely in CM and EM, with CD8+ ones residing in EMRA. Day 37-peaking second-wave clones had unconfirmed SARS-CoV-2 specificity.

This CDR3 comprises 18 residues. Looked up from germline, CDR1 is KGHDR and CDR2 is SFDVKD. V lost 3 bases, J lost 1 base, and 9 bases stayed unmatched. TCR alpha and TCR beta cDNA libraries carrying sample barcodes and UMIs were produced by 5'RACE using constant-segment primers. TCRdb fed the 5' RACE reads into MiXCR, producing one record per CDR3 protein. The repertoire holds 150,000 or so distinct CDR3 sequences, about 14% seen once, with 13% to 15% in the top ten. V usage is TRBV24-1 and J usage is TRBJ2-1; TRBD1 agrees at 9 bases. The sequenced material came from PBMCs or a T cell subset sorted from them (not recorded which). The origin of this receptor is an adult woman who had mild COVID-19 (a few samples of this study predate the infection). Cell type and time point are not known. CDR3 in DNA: TGTGCCACCAGTGATCCCGGGGGGACAGGGCAATCCTACAATGAGCAGTTCTTC. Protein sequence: CATSDPGGTGQSYNEQFF.